Shown below are 11 T cell receptor beta chains from a single sample sequenced in a study of blood T cell repertoires in COVID-19. The data were produced by immunoSEQ multiplex PCR, yet TCRdb's version contains in-frame clones alone and is incomplete. The sample contains about 230,000 clones, 85% to 90% of which appear only once. Sequenced input: peripheral blood. The receptors here all came from a man aged 50 to 60 with COVID-19, enrolled during active disease.

The count of this clone is one. DNA for the CDR3: TGTGCCAGCAGCAAATCACTTCCCGGGACTAGCGGGATCACCGGGGAGCTGTTTTTT. It is translated as CASSKSLPGTSGITGELFF. V and J are TRBV9 and TRBJ2-2, with TRBD2 identical over 13 bases. CDR3 size: 19 residues. Germline assignment: CDR1 SGDLS and CDR2 YYNGEE. V trimming: 4 bases; J trimming: 4 bases; junction bases outside the gene matches: 13.

V gene TRBV5-4 combines with J gene TRBJ1-1, with D maybe TRBD1 (6 bases). This CDR3 contains 14 residues. Trimming pared 0 bases from V and 5 bases from J, leaving 11 bases between. In germline, CDR1 is SGHNT, CDR2 YYREEE (reference sequence). The CDR3 nucleotides read TGTGCCAGCAGCTTGGCTGGGGGGGCGACTGAAGCTTTCTTT. This codes for CASSLAGGATEAFF.

The chain joins TRBV18 to TRBJ2-1, with TRBD1 identical over 7 bases. CDR3 length equals 17 residues. The junction had 9 bases not matched to a gene; V was cut back by 1 base and J by 3 bases. Germline V lookup: CDR1 KGHSH, CDR2 LQKENI. The chain's CDR3 is CASSPRPGQLGYNEQFF. The CDR3 region has the DNA TGTGCCAGCTCACCACGACCGGGACAGCTGGGCTACAATGAGCAGTTCTTC.

The CDR3 protein is CATTRTGADTQYF. The DNA for the CDR3 is TGCGCCACCACGAGGACAGGGGCAGATACGCAGTATTTT. J is TRBJ2-3 and V is TRBV5-1, with TRBD1 matching over 9 bases. The germline CDR1 and CDR2 sequences are SGHRS and YFSETQ. There are 13 residues in the CDR3. Trimming took 9 bases from V and 4 from J; bases not matched to a gene: 6.

The chain employs TRBV4-3 and TRBJ1-2; D is possibly TRBD1 (5 bases). Looked up from germline, CDR1 is LGHNA and CDR2 is YSLEER. CDR3 size: 15 residues. The ends were cut back, 0 bases at V and 5 bases at J, with 13 bases in the middle. The CDR3, as DNA: TGCGCCAGCAGCCAAGAGGGAATCGGGGGGTATGGCTACACCTTC. This sequence encodes CASSQEGIGGYGYTF.

The chain combines TRBV28 with TRBJ1-5; TRBD1 matches 11 bases. The ends lost 5 bases at V and 9 bases at J; junction bases unmatched: 12. CDR1 and CDR2 from the germline V gene are MDHEN and SYDVKM. CDR3 size: 16 residues. The CDR3 bases are TGTGCCAGCAGTGAACCGGGACAGGGGGGATTTCGGCCCCAGCATTTT. This codes for CASSEPGQGGFRPQHF.

V is TRBV4-1 and J is TRBJ2-7; D might be TRBD2 (5 bases). CDR1 and CDR2 from the germline V gene are MGHRA and YSYEKL. The CDR3 contains 16 residues. V lost 0 bases and J 1 base, leaving 13 bases between the germline ends. CDR3 sequence (DNA): TGCGCCAGCAGCCAAGAGGGTCCGGGGAGTTCCTACGAGCAGTACTTC. It codes for CASSQEGPGSSYEQYF.

The V gene is TRBV4-2, the J gene TRBJ1-2; 9 nucleotides agree with TRBD1. Losses at the gene ends were 0 bases for V and 4 bases for J; bases not matched to a gene: 3. Germline CDR1 LGHNA, CDR2 YNFKEQ. The CDR3 is 15 residues long. CDR3 coding DNA: TGTGCCAGCAGCCAAGATTTGGGACAGGGCTATGGCTACACCTTC. It encodes CASSQDLGQGYGYTF.

The chain carries TRBV10-3 and TRBJ1-1; D perhaps matches TRBD1 (5 bases). The germline gives CDR1 ENHRY, CDR2 SYGVKD. With 7 bases removed from V and 5 bases from J, the gap between germline ends came to 17 bases. The CDR3 extends over 14 amino acids. The CDR3 reads CAIKLVGRETEAFF. The CDR3 coding sequence is TGTGCCATCAAATTGGTGGGGCGGGAGACTGAAGCTTTCTTT.

This chain connects TRBV7-9 to TRBJ1-1; unclear D gene. Per germline, CDR1 SEHNR and CDR2 FQNEAQ (reference sequence). This CDR3 has 15 amino acids. V was trimmed by 1 base and J by 1 base, leaving 10 bases between them. CDR3 DNA sequence: TGTGCCAGCAGCTTAGTCGGGGTGGAGAACACTGAAGCTTTCTTT. This translates into CASSLVGVENTEAFF.

This clone was found once. The rearrangement uses TRBV4-1 and TRBJ2-7, with a tentative D call TRBD1 (6 bases). The ends were cut back, 0 bases at V and 3 bases at J, with 12 bases in the middle. CDR3 length equals 15 residues. Germline CDR1 MGHRA, CDR2 YSYEKL. The CDR3 spells CASSQDRDTFYEQYF. Written as DNA, the CDR3 is TGCGCCAGCAGCCAAGATCGGGACACCTTCTACGAGCAGTACTTC.